Included here is one TCR beta chain sequence, with context. These data originate in a study of patients and donors after allogeneic stem cell transplantation. Deletions cut 7 bases from V and 5 bases from J, with 21 bases between. This CDR3 has 14 residues. CDR1 DFQATT and CDR2 SNEGSKA come from the germline V gene (reference sequence). One entry per CDR3 protein, called by TCRdb with MiXCR from the RT-PCR reads. Here the sample spans some 880,000 distinct CDR3 sequences, roughly 18% being singletons. Sequences were obtained from blood, either unsorted or a sorted T cell fraction (not recorded which). The V and J genes are TRBV20-1 and TRBJ2-7; the D call may be TRBD1 or TRBD2 (6 bases each). The receptor comes from a human donor who was either an allogeneic HSCT recipient or a stem cell or donor lymphocyte infusion donor (not recorded which). It is not recorded whose cells these are; they may come from a transplant donor. As DNA, the CDR3 is TGCAGTGTAGTTAACCCAGGGGAGGTGGACGAGCAGTACTTC. This codes for CSVVNPGEVDEQYF.